These 12 T cell receptor beta chains were all obtained from the same sample, sequenced in a study of OX40 agonist ivuxolimab in advanced cancers. Repertoires were generated with immunoSEQ multiplex PCR, while TCRdb's copy carries only in-frame clones and drops some. The sample holds under 100,000 clones, roughly 88% seen once. The sample was CD4+ or CD8+ T cells sorted from blood, taken in a trial of the OX40 agonist ivuxolimab. The receptors here all came from an adult with an advanced solid tumor such as melanoma, head and neck, liver or kidney cancer.

The chain joins TRBV6-5 to TRBJ2-2; D perhaps matches TRBD2 (5 bases). CDR3 size: 16 residues. From germline, CDR1 is MNHEY and CDR2 SVGAGI. In nucleotides, the CDR3 is TGTGCTTGCAGTTGGCTCGGTGGGAGCAGCACCGGGGAGCTGTTTTTT. The encoded protein is CACSWLGGSSTGELFF.

J is TRBJ1-2 and V is TRBV6-5, with TRBD1 matching 7 bases. The J segment lost 0 bases and the V segment lost 6 bases, leaving 7 bases of the junction unmatched. The length of the CDR3 is 15 residues. In germline, CDR1 is MNHEY, CDR2 SVGAGI. CDR3 amino acids: CASSRDSPANYGYTF. CDR3 DNA: TGTGCCAGCAGCCGGGACAGCCCAGCTAACTATGGCTACACCTTC.

The gene calls are TRBV7-8 and TRBJ2-7, with D possibly being TRBD2 (6 bases). Trimming removed 1 base at V and 3 bases at J, with 13 bases between. This CDR3 is built from 15 residues. Germline assignment: CDR1 SGHVS and CDR2 FQNEAQ. Here the CDR3 reads CASSLERGWGYEQYF. In nucleotides, the CDR3 is TGTGCCAGCAGCTTAGAACGGGGGTGGGGCTACGAGCAGTACTTC. Based on the CDR3 plus reference TRBV7-8 and TRBJ2-7, the full variable domain is GAGVSQSPRYKVAKRGQDVALRCDPISGHVSLFWYQQALGQGPEFLTYFQNEAQLDKSGLPSDRFFAERPEGSVSTLKIQRTQQEDSAVYLCASSLERGWGYEQYFGPGTRLTVT.

The CDR3 region has the DNA TGTGCCAGCAGCTTCCCCCCGAAAGACAATGAGCAGTTCTTC. Translated: CASSFPPKDNEQFF. J is TRBJ2-1 and V is TRBV7-8; D gene unclear. CDR3 length: 14 residues. Germline assignment: CDR1 SGHVS and CDR2 FQNEAQ. V was trimmed by 3 bases and J by 5 bases, leaving 11 bases between them. Based on the CDR3 plus reference TRBV7-8 and TRBJ2-1, the full variable domain is GAGVSQSPRYKVAKRGQDVALRCDPISGHVSLFWYQQALGQGPEFLTYFQNEAQLDKSGLPSDRFFAERPEGSVSTLKIQRTQQEDSAVYLCASSFPPKDNEQFFGPGTRLTVL.

The chain joins TRBV27 to TRBJ1-2, with TRBD1 identical over 7 bases. Looked up from germline, CDR1 is MNHEY and CDR2 is SMNVEV (reference sequence). V lost 6 bases, J lost 7 bases, and 11 bases stayed unmatched. The CDR3 extends over 14 amino acids. CDR3 residues: CASRTSTGDSGYTF. The CDR3 DNA is TGTGCCAGCAGAACATCTACAGGGGACTCTGGCTACACCTTC.

V usage is TRBV25-1 and J usage is TRBJ2-4; no clear D. Deletions cut 2 bases from V and 3 bases from J, with 14 bases between. The CDR3 runs 16 residues. Germline V lookup: CDR1 MGHDK, CDR2 SYGVNS. CDR3 in amino acids: CASSEREVGDKNIQYF. The CDR3 DNA sequence: TGTGCCAGCAGTGAACGAGAGGTGGGTGACAAAAACATTCAGTACTTC.

This chain uses TRBV6-1 with TRBJ1-1; D not certain. In germline, CDR1 is MNHNS, CDR2 SASEGT. This CDR3 is built from 15 residues. Trimming removed 7 bases from V and 5 bases from J, with 20 bases in between. CDR3 sequence reads: CASTLTRAPGTEAFF. DNA of the CDR3: TGTGCCAGCACCCTGACGCGGGCCCCGGGGACTGAAGCTTTCTTT.

The chain recombines TRBV4-3 with TRBJ1-5; D uncertain. Germline loops: CDR1 LGHNA, CDR2 YSLEER. V was pared by 0 bases and J by 2 bases, with 8 bases between. The CDR3 covers 15 residues. The DNA for the CDR3 is TGCGCCAGCAGCCAAGACAGAATTGGCAATCAGCCCCAGCATTTT. It translates to CASSQDRIGNQPQHF.

The chain couples TRBV10-1 to TRBJ2-5; D is undetermined. CDR3 length: 12 residues. The V and J ends lost 0 bases and 5 bases respectively, with 4 bases between them. CDR1 is WNHNN and CDR2 is SYGVQD in the germline V gene (reference sequence). The CDR3 sequence: CASSESRETQYF. CDR3 nucleotide sequence: TGCGCCAGCAGTGAGTCAAGGGAGACCCAGTACTTC.

The J gene is TRBJ1-5, the V gene TRBV11-2; D is unresolved. V dropped 5 bases and J dropped 7 bases, with 12 bases sitting between them. This CDR3 is 13 amino acids long. Germline loops: CDR1 SGHAT, CDR2 FQNNGV. Written as DNA, the CDR3 is TGTGCCAGCAGCAGTTCAATCGGGCAGCCCCAGCATTTT. The encoded protein is CASSSSIGQPQHF.

The chain employs TRBV19 and TRBJ1-5, with D hard to call. V was pared by 4 bases and J by 1 base, with 11 bases between. The germline gives CDR1 LNHDA, CDR2 SQIVND (reference sequence). The CDR3 contains 15 residues. The CDR3 sequence: CASSTLNPSNQPQHF. CDR3 bases: TGTGCCAGTAGTACCCTAAACCCGAGCAATCAGCCCCAGCATTTT.

CDR3 loop: CASSVRDYDTQYF. CDR3 sequence (DNA): TGTGCCAGTAGTGTCCGGGACTACGATACGCAGTATTTT. The rearrangement uses TRBV19 and TRBJ2-3; 7 nucleotides agree with TRBD2. The CDR3 sequence is 13 residues long. Germline V gene sequence: CDR1 LNHDA, CDR2 SQIVND (reference sequence). V lost 5 bases, J lost 6 bases, and 5 bases stayed unmatched. The variable domain in full, completed from reference TRBV19 and TRBJ2-3, reads DGGITQSPKYLFRKEGQNVTLSCEQNLNHDAMYWYRQDPGQGLRLIYYSQIVNDFQKGDIAEGYSVSREKKESFPLTVTSAQKNPTAFYLCASSVRDYDTQYFGPGTRLTVL.